These 5 T cell receptor beta chains share one sample of origin, sequenced in a study of blood T cell repertoires in COVID-19. Clones were read by immunoSEQ multiplex PCR, and TCRdb kept only the in-frame ones, dropping some. The table lists approximately 300,000 clones, around 90% of them singletons, with roughly 2.2% in the top ten. Input material: peripheral blood. The receptors stem from a woman aged 45-65 years who had recovered from COVID-19.

With respect to this clone: The same CDR3 can be traced to other DNA sequences in this sample. The chain couples TRBV5-4 to TRBJ2-7; D remains ambiguous. The germline V and J ends were trimmed by 5 bases and 1 base, with 4 bases remaining between them. The CDR3 consists of 11 residues. The germline CDR1 and CDR2 sequences are SGHNT and YYREEE (reference sequence). The CDR3 loop reads CASSSSYEQYF. In DNA form, the CDR3 reads TGTGCCAGCAGTTCTTCCTACGAGCAGTACTTC.

This clone has just a few counts. The chain links TRBV20-1 to TRBJ2-7; the match to TRBD2 covers 14 bases. V shed 3 bases, J shed 5 bases, and the junction held 6 bases outside the gene matches. The CDR3 covers 15 residues. Germline V gives CDR1 DFQATT, CDR2 SNEGSKA (reference sequence). CDR3 coding DNA: TGCAGTGCTAGTTTGACTAGCGGGAGGGCCCACGAGCAGTACTTC. Translation: CSASLTSGRAHEQYF.

This clone is a singleton in its sample. V and J are TRBV18 and TRBJ2-5; a weak D match, TRBD1 (5 bases). Germline CDR1 reads KGHSH; CDR2 reads LQKENI. Trimming removed 9 bases at V and 5 bases at J, with 13 bases between. The CDR3 runs to 12 residues. The CDR3 sequence is CASSDSSETQYF. As DNA, the CDR3 is TGTGCCAGTTCCGACAGTAGTGAGACCCAGTACTTC.

The rearrangement links TRBV7-2 to TRBJ1-2; TRBD1 aligns across 8 bases. With 4 bases clipped from V and 8 bases from J, the junction kept 6 bases outside the gene matches. Germline CDR1 reads SGHTA; CDR2 reads FQGNSA. CDR3 length: 13 residues. The CDR3 loop reads CASSSVQGGGYTF. The CDR3, as DNA: TGTGCCAGCAGCTCAGTACAGGGGGGAGGCTACACCTTC. The entire variable domain, with the rest obtained from reference TRBV7-2 and TRBJ1-2, is as follows: GAGVSQSPSNKVTEKGKDVELRCDPISGHTALYWYRQSLGQGLEFLIYFQGNSAPDKSGLPSDRFSAERTGGSVSTLTIQRTQQEDSAVYLCASSSVQGGGYTFGSGTRLTVV.

This chain uses TRBV18 with TRBJ1-4, with D perhaps TRBD1 (6 bases). CDR1 KGHSH and CDR2 LQKENI come from the germline V gene. V lost 5 bases, J lost 7 bases, and 11 bases lay in between. This CDR3 is 13 amino acids long. In DNA form, the CDR3 reads TGTGCCAGCTCATTAGGACAGACTGAAAAACTGTTTTTT. As protein: CASSLGQTEKLFF.